This T cell receptor beta chain comes out of a study of blood T cell repertoires in COVID-19. The CDR3 runs to 14 residues. The J segment lost 4 bases and the V segment lost 4 bases, leaving 3 bases of the junction unmatched. Germline V CDR1 and CDR2: SGHRS, YFSETQ. Sequencing was performed with immunoSEQ multiplex PCR; in TCRdb, only in-frame clones are kept and a portion is missing. This sample has about 74,000 clones, with 84% found just once. The sequencing input was peripheral blood. The sequence was collected from a man between 65 and 85 years old with acute or convalescent COVID-19. The chain combines TRBV5-1 with TRBJ2-3, with 10 bases lining up with TRBD1. The CDR3 DNA is TGCGCCAGCAGCCCGGACAGGGGGTCAGATACGCAGTATTTT. Its protein is CASSPDRGSDTQYF.